This T cell receptor (beta chain) was found in a study of shared clonotypes between healthy human individuals. Study-level information: Per donor, three plates held CD4 naive cells, three held CD4 memory, two held CD8 naive and one held CD8 memory. General study findings and limits: Larger richness was generally estimated for naive than memory subsets.

V gave up 4 bases and J gave up 0 bases; unmatched junction bases: 4. The CDR3 runs to 16 residues. CDR1 and CDR2 from the germline V gene are SGHRS and YFSETQ. Note on this clone: Its specificity is unknown.

Genomic DNA of every subset was divided equally among multiple immunoSEQ plates. Some clones are missing from TCRdb's copy, which holds only in-frame ones; the method was immunoSEQ multiplex PCR. The sample lists fewer than 3 million clones, about nine tenths occurring once. The source of this sequence is a man aged 18 to 35 in good health. Some clones in this sample may be carry-over from other donors' samples. This chain uses TRBV5-1 with TRBJ1-6; 7 bases are a match to TRBD1. Material: naive CD4+ T cells from PBMCs. Specified subset: CD45RA+ positively selected. The CDR3 sequence: CASSADRVSYNSPLHF. CDR3 DNA: TGCGCCAGCAGCGCCGACAGGGTCTCCTATAATTCACCCCTCCACTTT.